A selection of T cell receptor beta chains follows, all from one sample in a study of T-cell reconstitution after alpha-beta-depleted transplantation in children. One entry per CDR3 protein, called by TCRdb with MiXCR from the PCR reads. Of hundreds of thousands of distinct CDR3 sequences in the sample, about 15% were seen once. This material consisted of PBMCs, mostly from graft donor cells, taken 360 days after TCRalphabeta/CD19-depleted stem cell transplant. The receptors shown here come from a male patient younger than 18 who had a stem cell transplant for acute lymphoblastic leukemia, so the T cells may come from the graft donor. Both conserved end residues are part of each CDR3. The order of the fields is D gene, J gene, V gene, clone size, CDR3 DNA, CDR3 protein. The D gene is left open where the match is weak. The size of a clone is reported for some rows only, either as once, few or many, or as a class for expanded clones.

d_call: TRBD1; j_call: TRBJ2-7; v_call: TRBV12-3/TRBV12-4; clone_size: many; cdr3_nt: TGTGCCAGCAGGCCGGGACAGGGGGCTTACGAGCAGTACTTC; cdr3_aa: CASRPGQGAYEQYF
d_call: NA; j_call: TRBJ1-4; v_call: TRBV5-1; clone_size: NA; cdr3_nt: TGCGCCAGCAGCTTCGGCAGCACTAATGAAAAACTGTTTTTT; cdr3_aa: CASSFGSTNEKLFF
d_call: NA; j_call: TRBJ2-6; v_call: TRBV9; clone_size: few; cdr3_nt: TGTGCCAGCAGCGCATCCCCGTCAATGGCTGGGGCCAACGTCCTGACTTTC; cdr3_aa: CASSASPSMAGANVLTF
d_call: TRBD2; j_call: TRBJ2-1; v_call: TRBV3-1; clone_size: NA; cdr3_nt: TGTGCCAGCAGCCAAGATTCTTGGAGCGGGAGTTGGTATGAGCAGTTCTTC; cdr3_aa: CASSQDSWSGSWYEQFF
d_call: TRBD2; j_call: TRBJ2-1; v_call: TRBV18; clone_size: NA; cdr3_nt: TGTGCCAGCTCACCAGGGACTAGCGGGGTCTACAATGAGCAGTTCTTC; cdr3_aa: CASSPGTSGVYNEQFF
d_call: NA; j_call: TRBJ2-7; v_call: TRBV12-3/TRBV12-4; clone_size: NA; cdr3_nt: TGTGCCAGCAGTTTCGGCCCAGCGGACCTCTACGAGCAGTACTTC; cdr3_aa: CASSFGPADLYEQYF
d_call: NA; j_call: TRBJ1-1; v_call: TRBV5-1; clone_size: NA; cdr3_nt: TGCGCCAGCAGCTCGCAGGGGACGGGTAACACTGAAGCTTTCTTT; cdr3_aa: CASSSQGTGNTEAFF
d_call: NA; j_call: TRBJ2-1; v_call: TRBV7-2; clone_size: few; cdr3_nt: TGTGCCAGCAGCTTGGAGATTGGGGGTCCCAGCCGATACAATGAGCAGTTCTTC; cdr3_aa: CASSLEIGGPSRYNEQFF
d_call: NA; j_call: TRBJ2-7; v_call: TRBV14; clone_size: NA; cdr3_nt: TGTGCCAGCAGCCAAGGTAGCGGAGACCCCTACGAGCAGTACTTC; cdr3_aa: CASSQGSGDPYEQYF
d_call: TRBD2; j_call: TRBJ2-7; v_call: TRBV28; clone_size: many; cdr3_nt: TGTGCCAGCAGTTTATGGGCCCTAGCGGGAGCCCCGTACGAGCAGTACTTC; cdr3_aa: CASSLWALAGAPYEQYF
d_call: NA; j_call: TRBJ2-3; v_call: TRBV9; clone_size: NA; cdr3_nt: TGTGCCAGCAGTCGACGGCCAAGATCCAGCACAGATACGCAGTATTTT; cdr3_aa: CASSRRPRSSTDTQYF
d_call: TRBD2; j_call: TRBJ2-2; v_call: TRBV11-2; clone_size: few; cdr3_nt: TGTGCCAGCAGCTTACCTCAGACTAGCGGGATATTCACCGGGGAGCTGTTTTTT; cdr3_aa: CASSLPQTSGIFTGELFF
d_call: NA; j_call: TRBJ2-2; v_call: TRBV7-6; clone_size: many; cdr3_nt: TGTGCCAGCAGCTCGGTATTTCGTAAGGCGGCGGGGGCAAGGTGGGAGCTGTTTTTT; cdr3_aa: CASSSVFRKAAGARWELFF
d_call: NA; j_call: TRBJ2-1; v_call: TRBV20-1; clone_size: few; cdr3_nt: TGCAGTGCCGGACCCGGGGGCAATGAGCAGTTCTTC; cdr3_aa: CSAGPGGNEQFF
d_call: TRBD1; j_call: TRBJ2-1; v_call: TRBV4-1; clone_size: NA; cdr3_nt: TGCGCCAGCAGCCAGCGTGGGACAGGGAAAGACAATGAGCAGTTCTTC; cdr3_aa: CASSQRGTGKDNEQFF
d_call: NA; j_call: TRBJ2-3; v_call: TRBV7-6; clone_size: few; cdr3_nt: TGTGCCAGCGCCTTAAGCTCCTTCTACACAGATACGCAGTATTTT; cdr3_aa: CASALSSFYTDTQYF
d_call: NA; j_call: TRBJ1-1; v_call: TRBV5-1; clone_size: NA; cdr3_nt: TGCGCCAGCAGCCGCCGGGAAACCATGAACACTGAAGCTTTCTTT; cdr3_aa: CASSRRETMNTEAFF
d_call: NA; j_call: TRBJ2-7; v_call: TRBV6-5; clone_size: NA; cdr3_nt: TGTGCCGCAGCAACCGGGCGGGCTAGAAACGAGCAGTACTTC; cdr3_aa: CAAATGRARNEQYF
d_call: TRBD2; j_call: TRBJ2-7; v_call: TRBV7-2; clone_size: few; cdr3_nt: TGTGCCAGCAGCCAGTCTAGCGGGTGGTACGAGCAGTACTTC; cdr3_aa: CASSQSSGWYEQYF
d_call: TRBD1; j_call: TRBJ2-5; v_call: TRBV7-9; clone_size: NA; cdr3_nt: TGTGCCAGCAGCTCCAGGACAGGGAGCAGCGGATGGGAGACCCAGTACTTC; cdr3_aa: CASSSRTGSSGWETQYF
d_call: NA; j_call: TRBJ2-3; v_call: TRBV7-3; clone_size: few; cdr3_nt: TGTGCCAGCAACCCGGGACAACCTACAGATACGCAGTATTTT; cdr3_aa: CASNPGQPTDTQYF
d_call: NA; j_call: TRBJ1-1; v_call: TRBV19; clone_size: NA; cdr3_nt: TGTGCCAGTAGTATTTCAAGCACTGAAGCTTTCTTT; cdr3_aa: CASSISSTEAFF
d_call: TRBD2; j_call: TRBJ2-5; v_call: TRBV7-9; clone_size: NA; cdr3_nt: TGTGCCAGCAGCATTCCAGGAGCGGGGCAAGAGACCCAGTACTTC; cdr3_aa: CASSIPGAGQETQYF
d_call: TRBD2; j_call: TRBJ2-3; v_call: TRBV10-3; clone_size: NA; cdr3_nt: TGTGCCATCAGTGGGCTAGCGGGAGGTTCCACAGATACGCAGTATTTT; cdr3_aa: CAISGLAGGSTDTQYF
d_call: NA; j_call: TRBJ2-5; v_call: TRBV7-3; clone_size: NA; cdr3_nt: TGTGCCAGCAGTCCCACGGGGGGCAGCGGGGAGACCCAGTACTTC; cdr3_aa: CASSPTGGSGETQYF
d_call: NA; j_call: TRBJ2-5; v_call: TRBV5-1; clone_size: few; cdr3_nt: TGCGCCAGCAGCTTGGCCCTCGGACTGAGGGAGACCCAGTACTTC; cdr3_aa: CASSLALGLRETQYF
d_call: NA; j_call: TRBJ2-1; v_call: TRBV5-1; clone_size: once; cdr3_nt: TGCGCCAGCAGCTTAGGAGCGAACAGACGAGGGAATGAGCAGTTCTTC; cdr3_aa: CASSLGANRRGNEQFF
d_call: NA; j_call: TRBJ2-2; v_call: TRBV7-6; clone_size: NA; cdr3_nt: TGTGCCAGCAGCTTAAGGCGCTTGGCCGGGGAGCTGTTTTTT; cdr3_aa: CASSLRRLAGELFF
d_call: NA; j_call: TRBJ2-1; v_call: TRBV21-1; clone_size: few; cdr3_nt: TGTGCCAGCAGCAAGGGTTGCAATGAGCAGTTCTTC; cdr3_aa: CASSKGCNEQFF
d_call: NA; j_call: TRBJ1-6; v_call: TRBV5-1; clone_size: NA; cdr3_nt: NA; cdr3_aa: CASSFGPGRNSPLHF
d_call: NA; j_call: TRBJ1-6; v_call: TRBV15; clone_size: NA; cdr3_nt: TGTGCCACCAGCAGAGAGAAGGGCGCCGGTAATTCACCCCTCCACTTT; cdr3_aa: CATSREKGAGNSPLHF
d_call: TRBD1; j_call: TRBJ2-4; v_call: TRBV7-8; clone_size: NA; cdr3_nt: TGTGCCAGCAGCCCAGTCCTCGGGACAGGAACTATAGCCAAAAACATTCAGTACTTC; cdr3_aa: CASSPVLGTGTIAKNIQYF
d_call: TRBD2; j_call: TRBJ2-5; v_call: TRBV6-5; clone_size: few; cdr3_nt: TGTGCCAGCAGTTGGTCGGGACTAGCGGGCGTCGAGACCCAGTACTTC; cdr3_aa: CASSWSGLAGVETQYF
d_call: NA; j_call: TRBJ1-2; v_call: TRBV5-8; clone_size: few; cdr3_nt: TGTGCCAGCAGCTTTTTAAGTTCGTGGGGCTACACCTTC; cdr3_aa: CASSFLSSWGYTF
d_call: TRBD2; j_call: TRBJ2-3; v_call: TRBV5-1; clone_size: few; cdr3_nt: TGCGCCAGCTCCCAGAGGCTAGCGGGAGGCACAGATACGCAGTATTTT; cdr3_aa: CASSQRLAGGTDTQYF
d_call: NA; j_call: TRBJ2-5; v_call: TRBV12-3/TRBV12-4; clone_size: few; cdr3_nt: TGTGCCAGCAGCCTTTTGGGGGGGCCGGAGCGAGAGACCCAGTACTTC; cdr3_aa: CASSLLGGPERETQYF
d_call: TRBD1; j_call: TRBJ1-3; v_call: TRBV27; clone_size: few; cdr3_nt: TGTGCCAGCAGCCCCCACAGGGGGTCCTCTGGAAACACCATATATTTT; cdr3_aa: CASSPHRGSSGNTIYF
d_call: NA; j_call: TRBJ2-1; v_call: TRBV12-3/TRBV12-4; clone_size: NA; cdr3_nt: TGTGCCAGCAGTTTACTAGCGTGGATCGGGGAGCAGTTCTTC; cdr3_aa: CASSLLAWIGEQFF
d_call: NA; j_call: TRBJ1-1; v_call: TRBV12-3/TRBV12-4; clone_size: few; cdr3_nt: TGTGCCAGCAGTTTAGTCCGTGCGTCTGAAGCTTTCTTT; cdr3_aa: CASSLVRASEAFF
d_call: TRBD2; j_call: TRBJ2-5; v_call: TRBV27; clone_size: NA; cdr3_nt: TGTGCCAGCAGCCGGGAGGGGCAGGCTGAATACCACCAGTACTTC; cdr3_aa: CASSREGQAEYHQYF
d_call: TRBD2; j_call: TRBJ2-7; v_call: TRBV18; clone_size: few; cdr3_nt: TGTGCCAGCTCACCGCTGCCTAGCGGGTTAAAAATCTACGAGCAGTACTTC; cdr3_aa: CASSPLPSGLKIYEQYF
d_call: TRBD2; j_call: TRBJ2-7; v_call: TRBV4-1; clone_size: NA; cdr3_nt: TGCGCCAGCAGCCAAGACGAAGCCAGCGGGAGGAATCCGGTCGAGCAGTACTTC; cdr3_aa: CASSQDEASGRNPVEQYF
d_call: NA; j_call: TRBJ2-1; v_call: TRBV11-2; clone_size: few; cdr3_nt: TGTGCCAGCAGCTCCAGAGTAGCGGAACACTACAATGAGCAGTTCTTC; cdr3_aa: CASSSRVAEHYNEQFF
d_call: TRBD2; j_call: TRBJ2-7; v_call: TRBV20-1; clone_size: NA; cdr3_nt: TGCAGTGCTAGAGATGGAGGACTAGCGGGAACCCACGAGCAGTACTTC; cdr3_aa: CSARDGGLAGTHEQYF
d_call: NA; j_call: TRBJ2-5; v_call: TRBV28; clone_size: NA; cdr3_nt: TGTGCCAGCAGTACCCGACAGGAGGGAGAGACCCAGTACTTC; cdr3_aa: CASSTRQEGETQYF
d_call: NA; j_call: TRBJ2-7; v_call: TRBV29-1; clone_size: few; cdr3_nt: TGCAGCGTTACAATAGGGTTCGAGCAGTACTTC; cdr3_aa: CSVTIGFEQYF
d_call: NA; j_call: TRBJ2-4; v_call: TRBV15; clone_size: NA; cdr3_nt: TGTGCCACCAGGGGCCCGGGGAGGAACATTCATTACTTC; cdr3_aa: CATRGPGRNIHYF
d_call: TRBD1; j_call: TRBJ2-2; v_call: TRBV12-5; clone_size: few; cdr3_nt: TGTGCTAGTGGTTTCACAGGGGTAGGGACCGGGGAGCTGTTTTTT; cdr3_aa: CASGFTGVGTGELFF
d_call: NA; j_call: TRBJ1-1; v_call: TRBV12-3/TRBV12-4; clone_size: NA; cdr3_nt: TGTGCCAGCAGCCGAGTGGAAGCTTTCTTT; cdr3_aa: CASSRVEAFF
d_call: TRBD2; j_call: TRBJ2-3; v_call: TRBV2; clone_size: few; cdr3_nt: TGTGCCAGCCGACCGCTAGCGGGGGGAGATACGCAGTATTTT; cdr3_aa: CASRPLAGGDTQYF
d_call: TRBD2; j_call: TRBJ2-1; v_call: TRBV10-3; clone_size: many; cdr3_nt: TGTGCCTCCCTTCCCGGGACTAGCAGGAATGAGCAGTTCTTC; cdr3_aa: CASLPGTSRNEQFF
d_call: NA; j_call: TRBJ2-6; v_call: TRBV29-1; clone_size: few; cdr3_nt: TGCAGCCTGCGGGACAGTCTCTCTGGGGCCAACGTCCTGACTTTC; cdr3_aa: CSLRDSLSGANVLTF
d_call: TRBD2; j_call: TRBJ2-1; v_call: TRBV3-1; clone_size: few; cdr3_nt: TGTGCCAGCAGCCAAGATCCCCGGGGACTAGCGGGAAGACGGCAGTTCTTC; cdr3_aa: CASSQDPRGLAGRRQFF
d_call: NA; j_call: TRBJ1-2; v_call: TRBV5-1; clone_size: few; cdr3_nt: TGCGCCAGCAGCCCGGTTGAGCGGTGGATATTCTCCAGATCTTATGGCTACACCTTC; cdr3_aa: CASSPVERWIFSRSYGYTF
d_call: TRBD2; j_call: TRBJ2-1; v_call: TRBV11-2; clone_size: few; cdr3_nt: TGTGCCAGCAGCCCCTCCGGCGGGAGGGCCTACAATGAGCAGTTCTTC; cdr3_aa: CASSPSGGRAYNEQFF
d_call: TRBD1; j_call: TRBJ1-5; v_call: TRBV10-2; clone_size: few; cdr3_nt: TGCGCCAGCAGTGGGACAGGCGATAATCAGCCCCAGCATTTT; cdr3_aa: CASSGTGDNQPQHF
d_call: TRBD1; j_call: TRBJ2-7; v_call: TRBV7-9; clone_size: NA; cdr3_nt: TGTGCCAGCAGCCCCGGGACAGGGTGGTACGAGCAGTACTTC; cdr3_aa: CASSPGTGWYEQYF
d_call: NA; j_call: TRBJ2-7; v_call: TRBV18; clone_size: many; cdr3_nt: TGTGCCAGCTCACCCTCGGGGGCCTACGAGCAGTACTTC; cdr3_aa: CASSPSGAYEQYF